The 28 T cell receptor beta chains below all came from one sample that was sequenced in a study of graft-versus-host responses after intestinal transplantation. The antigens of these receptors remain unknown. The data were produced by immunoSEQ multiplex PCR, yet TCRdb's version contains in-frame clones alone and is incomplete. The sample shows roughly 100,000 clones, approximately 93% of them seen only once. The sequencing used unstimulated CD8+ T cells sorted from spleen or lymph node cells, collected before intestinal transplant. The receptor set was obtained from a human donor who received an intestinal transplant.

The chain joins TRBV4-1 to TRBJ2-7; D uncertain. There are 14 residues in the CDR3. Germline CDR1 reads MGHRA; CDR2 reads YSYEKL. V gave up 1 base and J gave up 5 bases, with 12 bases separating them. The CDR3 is CASSQAQTSDEQYF. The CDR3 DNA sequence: TGCGCCAGCAGCCAAGCCCAGACGTCAGACGAGCAGTACTTC.

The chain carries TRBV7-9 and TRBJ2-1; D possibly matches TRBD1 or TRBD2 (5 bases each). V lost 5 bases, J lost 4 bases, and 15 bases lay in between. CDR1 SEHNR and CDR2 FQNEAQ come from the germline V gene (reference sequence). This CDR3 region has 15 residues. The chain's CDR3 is CASSPPGTLYNEQFF. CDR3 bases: TGTGCCAGCAGCCCCCCCGGGACCCTGTACAATGAGCAGTTCTTC.

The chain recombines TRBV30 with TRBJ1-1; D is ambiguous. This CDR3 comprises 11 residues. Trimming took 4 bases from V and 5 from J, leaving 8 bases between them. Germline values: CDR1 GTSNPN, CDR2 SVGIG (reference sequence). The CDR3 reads CAWMASTEAFF. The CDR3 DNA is TGTGCCTGGATGGCTAGTACTGAAGCTTTCTTT.

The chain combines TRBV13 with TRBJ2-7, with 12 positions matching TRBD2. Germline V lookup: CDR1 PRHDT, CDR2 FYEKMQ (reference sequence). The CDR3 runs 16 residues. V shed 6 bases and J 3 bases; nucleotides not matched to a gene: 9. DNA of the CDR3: TGTGCCAGCAGTTTTTGGACTAGCGGGGCGAACTACGAGCAGTACTTC. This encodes CASSFWTSGANYEQYF.

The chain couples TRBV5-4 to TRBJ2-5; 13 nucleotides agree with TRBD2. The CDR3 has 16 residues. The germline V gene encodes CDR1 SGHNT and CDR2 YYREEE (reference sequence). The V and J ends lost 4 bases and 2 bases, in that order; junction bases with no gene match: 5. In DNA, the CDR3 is TGTGCCAGCAGCATCGGACTAGCGGGGGTTCAAGAGACCCAGTACTTC. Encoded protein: CASSIGLAGVQETQYF.

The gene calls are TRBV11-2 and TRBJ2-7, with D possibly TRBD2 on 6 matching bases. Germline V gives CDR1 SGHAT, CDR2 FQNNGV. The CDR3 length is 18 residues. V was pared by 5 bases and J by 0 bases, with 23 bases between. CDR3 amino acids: CASSPPGLGYGGSYEQYF. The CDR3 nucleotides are TGTGCCAGCAGCCCCCCGGGACTTGGATATGGGGGCTCCTACGAGCAGTACTTC. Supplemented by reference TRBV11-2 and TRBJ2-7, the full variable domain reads EAGVAQSPRYKIIEKRQSVAFWCNPISGHATLYWYQQILGQGPKLLIQFQNNGVVDDSQLPKDRFSAERLKGVDSTLKIQPAKLEDSAVYLCASSPPGLGYGGSYEQYFGPGTRLTVT.

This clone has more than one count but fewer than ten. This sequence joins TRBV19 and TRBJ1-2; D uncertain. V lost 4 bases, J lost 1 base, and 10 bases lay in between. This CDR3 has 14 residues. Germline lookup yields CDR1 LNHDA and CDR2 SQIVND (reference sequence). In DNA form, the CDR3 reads TGTGCCAGTAGTACCGAAGGAATTAACTATGGCTACACCTTC. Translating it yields CASSTEGINYGYTF.

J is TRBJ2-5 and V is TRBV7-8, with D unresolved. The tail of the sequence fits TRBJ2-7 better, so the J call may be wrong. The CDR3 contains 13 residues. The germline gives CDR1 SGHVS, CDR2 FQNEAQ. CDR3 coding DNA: TGTGCCAGCAGCTTAGGTTCTGCCTACGAGCAGTACTTC. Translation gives CASSLGSAYEQYF.

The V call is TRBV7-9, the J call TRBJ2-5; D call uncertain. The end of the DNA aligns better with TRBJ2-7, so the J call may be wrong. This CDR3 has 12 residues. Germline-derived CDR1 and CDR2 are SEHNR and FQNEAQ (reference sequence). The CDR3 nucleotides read TGTGCCAGCAGCTTGAAGGACTACGAGCAGTACTTC. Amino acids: CASSLKDYEQYF.

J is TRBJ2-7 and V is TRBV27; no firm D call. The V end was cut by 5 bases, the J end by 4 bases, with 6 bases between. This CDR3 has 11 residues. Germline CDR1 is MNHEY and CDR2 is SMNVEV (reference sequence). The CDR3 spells CASSNLYEQYF. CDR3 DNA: TGTGCCAGCAGTAACTTATACGAGCAGTACTTC.

The CDR3 here is CASRETGQGGNEQFF. DNA for the CDR3: TGCGCCAGCAGGGAAACGGGACAGGGAGGGAATGAGCAGTTCTTC. The chain has TRBV5-1 and TRBJ2-1, with TRBD1 matching over 9 bases. The CDR3 runs 15 residues. Trimming took 5 bases from V and 7 from J; bases not matched to a gene: 10. CDR1 and CDR2 from the germline V gene are SGHRS and YFSETQ.

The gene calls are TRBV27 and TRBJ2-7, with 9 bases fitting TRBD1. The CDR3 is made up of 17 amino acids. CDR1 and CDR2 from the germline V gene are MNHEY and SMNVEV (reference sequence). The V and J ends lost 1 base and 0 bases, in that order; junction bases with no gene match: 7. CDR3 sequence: CASSLYAGDRASYEQYF. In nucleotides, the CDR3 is TGTGCCAGCAGTTTATATGCGGGGGACAGGGCCTCCTACGAGCAGTACTTC.

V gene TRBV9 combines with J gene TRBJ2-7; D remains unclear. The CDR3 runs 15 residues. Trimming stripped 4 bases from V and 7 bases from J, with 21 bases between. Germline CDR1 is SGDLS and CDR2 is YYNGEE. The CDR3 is CASSLGGSGGGEQYF. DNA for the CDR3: TGTGCCAGCAGCCTGGGCGGCTCCGGCGGTGGTGAGCAGTACTTC.

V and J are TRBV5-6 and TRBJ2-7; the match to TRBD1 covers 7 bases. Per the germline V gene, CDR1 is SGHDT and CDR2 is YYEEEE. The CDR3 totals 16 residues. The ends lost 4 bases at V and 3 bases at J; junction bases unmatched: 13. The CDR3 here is CASSQAGGQPNYEQYF. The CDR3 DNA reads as TGTGCCAGCAGCCAGGCAGGGGGACAGCCGAACTACGAGCAGTACTTC.

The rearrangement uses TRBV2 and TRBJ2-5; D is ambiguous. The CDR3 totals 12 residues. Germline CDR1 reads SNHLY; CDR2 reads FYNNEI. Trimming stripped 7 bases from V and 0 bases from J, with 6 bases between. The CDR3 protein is CASMGYQETQYF. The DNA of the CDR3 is TGTGCCAGCATGGGGTACCAAGAGACCCAGTACTTC.

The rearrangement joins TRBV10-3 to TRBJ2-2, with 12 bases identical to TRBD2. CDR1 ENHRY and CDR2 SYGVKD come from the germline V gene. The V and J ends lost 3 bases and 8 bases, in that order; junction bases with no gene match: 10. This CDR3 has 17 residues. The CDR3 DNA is TGTGCCATCAGTGAACCTCGACTAGCGGGGGTTCAGGGGGAGCTGTTTTTT. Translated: CAISEPRLAGVQGELFF.

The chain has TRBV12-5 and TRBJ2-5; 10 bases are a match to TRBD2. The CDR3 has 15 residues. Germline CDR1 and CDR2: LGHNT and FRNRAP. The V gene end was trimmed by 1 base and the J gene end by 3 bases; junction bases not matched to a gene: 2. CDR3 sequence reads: CASGLDLAGEETQYF. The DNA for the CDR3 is TGTGCTAGTGGTTTGGATCTAGCGGGGGAAGAGACCCAGTACTTC.

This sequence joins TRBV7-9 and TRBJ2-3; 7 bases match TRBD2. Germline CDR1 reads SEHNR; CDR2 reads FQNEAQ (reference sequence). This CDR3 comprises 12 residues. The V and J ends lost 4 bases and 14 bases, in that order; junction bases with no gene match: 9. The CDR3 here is CASSSGAGDSYF. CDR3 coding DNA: TGTGCCAGCAGCTCCGGGGCGGGAGATTCGTATTTT. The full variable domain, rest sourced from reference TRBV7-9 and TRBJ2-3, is DTGVSQNPRHKITKRGQNVTFRCDPISEHNRLYWYRQTLGQGPEFLTYFQNEAQLEKSRLLSDRFSAERPKGSFSTLEIQRTEQGDSAMYLCASSSGAGDSYFGPGTRLTVL.

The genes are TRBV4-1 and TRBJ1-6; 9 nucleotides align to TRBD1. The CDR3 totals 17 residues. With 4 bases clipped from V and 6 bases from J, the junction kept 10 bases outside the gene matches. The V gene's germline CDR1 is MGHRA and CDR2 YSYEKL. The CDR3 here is CASSLVPGQGLNSPLHF. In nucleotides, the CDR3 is TGCGCCAGCAGCCTAGTACCGGGACAGGGCCTTAATTCACCCCTCCACTTT.

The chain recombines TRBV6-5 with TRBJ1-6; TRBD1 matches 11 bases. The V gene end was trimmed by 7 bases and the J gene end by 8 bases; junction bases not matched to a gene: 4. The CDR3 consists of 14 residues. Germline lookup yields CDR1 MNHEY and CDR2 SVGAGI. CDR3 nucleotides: TGTGCCAGCAACTGGGGACAGGGGGATTCACCCCTCCACTTT. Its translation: CASNWGQGDSPLHF.

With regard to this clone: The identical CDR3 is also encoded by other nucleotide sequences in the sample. CDR3 coding DNA: TGCGCCAGCAGTAGCGGGGGCTACAATGAGCAGTTCTTC. Residues: CASSSGGYNEQFF. V and J are TRBV10-2 and TRBJ2-1; TRBD2 matches at 8 bases. Looked up from germline, CDR1 is WSHSY and CDR2 is SAAADI. Germline trimming cut 5 bases from V and 3 bases from J; bases unmatched to any gene: 0. This CDR3 comprises 13 residues.

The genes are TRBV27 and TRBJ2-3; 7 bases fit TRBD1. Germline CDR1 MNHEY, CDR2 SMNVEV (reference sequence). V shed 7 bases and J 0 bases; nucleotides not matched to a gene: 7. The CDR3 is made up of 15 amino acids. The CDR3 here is CASNLRGQSTDTQYF. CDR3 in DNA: TGTGCCAGCAACCTTAGGGGACAGAGCACAGATACGCAGTATTTT.

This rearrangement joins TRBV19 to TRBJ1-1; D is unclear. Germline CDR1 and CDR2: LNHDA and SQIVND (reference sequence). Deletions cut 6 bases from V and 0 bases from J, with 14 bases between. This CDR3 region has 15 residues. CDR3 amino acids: CASRASRSLNTEAFF. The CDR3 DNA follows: TGTGCCAGTAGGGCTTCCAGGAGTCTGAACACTGAAGCTTTCTTT.

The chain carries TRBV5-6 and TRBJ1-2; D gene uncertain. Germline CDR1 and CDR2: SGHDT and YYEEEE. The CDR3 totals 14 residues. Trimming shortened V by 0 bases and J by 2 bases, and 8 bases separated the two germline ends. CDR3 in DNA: TGTGCCAGCAGCTTGGAGCTACGGAACTATGGCTACACCTTC. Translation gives CASSLELRNYGYTF.

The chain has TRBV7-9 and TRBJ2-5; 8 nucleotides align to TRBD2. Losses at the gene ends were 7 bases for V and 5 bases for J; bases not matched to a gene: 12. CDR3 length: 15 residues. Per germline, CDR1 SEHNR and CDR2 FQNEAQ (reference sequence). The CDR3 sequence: CASNRGAGGRETQYF. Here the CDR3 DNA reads TGTGCCAGCAACCGGGGGGCGGGGGGCCGCGAGACCCAGTACTTC.

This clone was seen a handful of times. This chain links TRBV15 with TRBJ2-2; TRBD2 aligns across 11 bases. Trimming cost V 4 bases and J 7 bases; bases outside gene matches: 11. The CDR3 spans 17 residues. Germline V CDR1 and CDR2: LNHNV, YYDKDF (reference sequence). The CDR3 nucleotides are TGTGCCACCAGCATCAGTAGCGGGGGGGCTTTGGACGGGGAGCTGTTTTTT. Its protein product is CATSISSGGALDGELFF.

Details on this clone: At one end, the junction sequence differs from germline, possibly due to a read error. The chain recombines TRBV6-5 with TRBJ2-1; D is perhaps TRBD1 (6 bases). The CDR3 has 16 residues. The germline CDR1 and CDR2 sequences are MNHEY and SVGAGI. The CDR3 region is CASSYSLGASHNEQFF. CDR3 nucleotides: TGTGCCAGCAGTTACTCGCTGGGGGCCTCCCACAATGAGCAGTTCTTC.

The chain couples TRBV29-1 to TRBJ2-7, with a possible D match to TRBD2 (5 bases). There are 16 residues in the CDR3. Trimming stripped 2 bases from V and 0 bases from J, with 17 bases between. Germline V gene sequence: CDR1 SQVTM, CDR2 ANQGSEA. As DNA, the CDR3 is TGCAGCGTTGAATTGGAGGAGGACCCGAGCTCCTACGAGCAGTACTTC. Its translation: CSVELEEDPSSYEQYF.